Only a few counts were recorded for the clone carrying this T cell receptor beta chain. Antigen: not known. CFSE-labeled sorted T cells met regulatory or mature dendritic cells for roughly 5 days. This record belongs to a study of regulatory dendritic cells for organ transplantation. Using immunoSEQ multiplex PCR, the repertoire was profiled, and TCRdb retains in-frame clones only, with some absent. The repertoire holds more than 15,000 clones, with approximately 80% as singletons. Sequencing input: memory CD4+ T cells from blood cultured with regulatory dendritic cells. This sample's subset: CD45RO+ memory T cells. The TCR originated in a human donor in good health.

The DNA for the CDR3 is TGTGCCAGCAGTCCCCCGACGCACTACGGAGCTTTCTTT. It translates to CASSPPTHYGAFF. The rearrangement uses TRBV27 and TRBJ1-1; D unclear. The CDR3 extends over 13 amino acids. Germline lookup yields CDR1 MNHEY and CDR2 SMNVEV (reference sequence). Trimming removed 5 bases from V and 10 bases from J, with 17 bases in between.